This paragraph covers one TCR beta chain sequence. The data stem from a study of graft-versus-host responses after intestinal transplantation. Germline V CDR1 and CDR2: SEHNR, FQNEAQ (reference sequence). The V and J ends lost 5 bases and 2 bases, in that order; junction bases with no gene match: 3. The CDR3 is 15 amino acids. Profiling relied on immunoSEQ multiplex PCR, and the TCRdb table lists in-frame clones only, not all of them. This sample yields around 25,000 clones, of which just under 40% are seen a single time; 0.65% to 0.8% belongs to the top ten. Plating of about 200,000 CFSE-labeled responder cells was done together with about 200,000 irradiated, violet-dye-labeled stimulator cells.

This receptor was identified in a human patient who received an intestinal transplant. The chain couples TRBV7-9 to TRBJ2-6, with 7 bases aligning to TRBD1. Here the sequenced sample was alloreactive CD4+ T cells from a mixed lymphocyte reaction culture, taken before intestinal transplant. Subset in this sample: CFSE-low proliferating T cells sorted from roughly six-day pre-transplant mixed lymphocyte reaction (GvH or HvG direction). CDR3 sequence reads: CASSLQGAGANVLTF. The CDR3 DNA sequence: TGTGCCAGCAGCCTCCAGGGGGCTGGGGCCAACGTCCTGACTTTC.